This TCR beta chain was sequenced for a study of a mutant IDH1 vaccine in newly diagnosed glioma. Time point denoted: week 23, last vaccination. Doses consisted of 300 ug of mutant IDH1 20-mer peptide each, paired with topical imiquimod. This clone is classed as medium-sized. Its antigen is currently unknown. Produced via immunoSEQ multiplex PCR; TCRdb's table is partial and in-frame only. The sample contains tens of thousands of clones, roughly four fifths of which appear only once. V gave up 0 bases and J gave up 2 bases, with 5 bases separating them. This CDR3 has 14 amino acids. The V gene's germline CDR1 is MGHRA and CDR2 YSYEKL.

The rearrangement joins TRBV4-1 to TRBJ2-1; D not certain. The sequenced sample was PBMCs, obtained from a glioma patient whose treatment included an IDH1 peptide vaccine. The TCR originated in a man aged 30-40 years with glioma. DNA for the CDR3: TGCGCCAGCAGCCAAGAAATAGCCTACAATGAGCAGTTCTTC. Translation gives CASSQEIAYNEQFF.